These 15 T cell receptor beta chains originate from one sample sequenced in a study of PD-L1 blockade in urothelial cancer. Time point of the sample: peripheral blood 6 weeks after treatment start. Data came from immunoSEQ multiplex PCR; TCRdb stores just in-frame clones and leaves some out. The sample consists of about 43,000 clones, around 82% of them appearing once. Specimen: PBMCs, collected around atezolizumab (anti-PD-L1) treatment. All receptors come from a man between 60 and 75 years old with urothelial cancer.

The chain links TRBV2 to TRBJ2-3; perhaps TRBD1 as D (6 bases). This CDR3 is built from 13 residues. Germline V CDR1 and CDR2: SNHLY, FYNNEI. Between the trimmed V and J ends, which lost 7 bases and 6 bases, there was a span of 14 bases. In DNA, the CDR3 is TGTGCCAGCACCACGGACAGAGGGGATACGCAGTATTTT. Translating gives CASTTDRGDTQYF.

This chain connects TRBV27 to TRBJ2-5; 8 bases fit TRBD1. From germline, CDR1 is MNHEY and CDR2 SMNVEV (reference sequence). This CDR3 contains 14 residues. Trimming cost V 1 base and J 9 bases; bases outside gene matches: 7. The chain's CDR3 is CASSLYPDRAAQYF. In DNA, the CDR3 is TGTGCCAGCAGTTTATACCCGGACAGGGCGGCCCAGTACTTC.

The gene calls are TRBV7-8 and TRBJ1-2, with D perhaps TRBD1 (6 bases). The CDR3 covers 15 residues. V lost 1 base, J lost 3 bases, and 12 bases lay in between. The germline CDR1 and CDR2 sequences are SGHVS and FQNEAQ. The CDR3 DNA follows: TGTGCCAGCAGCTTAGTATCGGACAGTCACTATGGCTACACCTTC. Translating gives CASSLVSDSHYGYTF.

The J gene is TRBJ2-1, the V gene TRBV6-6; possible D gene TRBD2, 6 bases. The length of the CDR3 is 16 residues. V gave up 10 bases and J gave up 8 bases, with 27 bases separating them. Germline V gene lookup returns CDR1 MNHNY and CDR2 SVGAGI (reference sequence). The CDR3 protein is CATQLENIPPGDEQFF. The CDR3 DNA reads TGTGCCACCCAGTTAGAAAATATCCCCCCGGGGGATGAGCAGTTCTTC.

V usage is TRBV30 and J usage is TRBJ2-2; D possibly corresponds to TRBD2 (7 bases). Trimming removed 3 bases at V and 6 bases at J, with 14 bases between. Per the germline V gene, CDR1 is GTSNPN and CDR2 is SVGIG (reference sequence). This CDR3 comprises 14 residues. CDR3 protein: CAWRRGGAAGELFF. CDR3 bases: TGTGCCTGGAGACGAGGGGGGGCGGCCGGGGAGCTGTTTTTT.

V and J are TRBV28 and TRBJ1-6; 8 nucleotides match TRBD1. Germline CDR1 MDHEN, CDR2 SYDVKM. The CDR3 spans 17 residues. The J segment lost 9 bases and the V segment lost 5 bases, leaving 15 bases of the junction unmatched. The CDR3 DNA is TGTGCCAGCAGTACCCCGGGATTAGACACAGGGGGTTCACCCCTCCACTTT. Translating it yields CASSTPGLDTGGSPLHF.

The rearrangement joins TRBV28 to TRBJ1-6; D is undetermined. V lost 5 bases and J 15 bases, leaving 14 bases between the germline ends. Germline V gene sequence: CDR1 MDHEN, CDR2 SYDVKM. The CDR3 length is 12 residues. In nucleotides, the CDR3 is TGTGCCAGCAGTCTCCGGCCCGGAGGCCTCCACTTT. Translating it yields CASSLRPGGLHF. Filled out from reference TRBV28 and TRBJ1-6, the complete variable domain reads DVKVTQSSRYLVKRTGEKVFLECVQDMDHENMFWYRQDPGLGLRLIYFSYDVKMKEKGDIPEGYSVSREKKERFSLILESASTNQTSMYLCASSLRPGGLHFGNGTRLTVT.

CDR3: CASSHTSGEVTGELFF. The DNA of the CDR3 is TGTGCCAGCAGTCACACTAGCGGGGAAGTTACCGGGGAGCTGTTTTTT. The chain links TRBV2 to TRBJ2-2; 10 positions match TRBD2. Unmatched junction bases numbered 8, after V lost 5 bases and J lost 5 bases. Germline lookup yields CDR1 SNHLY and CDR2 FYNNEI. The CDR3 is 16 residues long.

The rearrangement joins TRBV6-1 to TRBJ2-7; TRBD1 matches at 10 bases. The CDR3 has 14 amino acids. Germline V gives CDR1 MNHNS, CDR2 SASEGT. Unmatched junction bases numbered 2, after V lost 5 bases and J lost 1 base. CDR3 coding DNA: TGTGCCAGCAGTATGGGACAGGGGTCCTACGAGCAGTACTTC. It translates to CASSMGQGSYEQYF.

The CDR3 nucleotides read TGTGCCAGCTCACCACTAACTCAACCGGACTATGGCTACACCTTC. It translates to CASSPLTQPDYGYTF. The rearrangement uses TRBV18 and TRBJ1-2; no definite D call. Trimming removed 1 base from V and 3 bases from J, with 12 bases in between. The germline CDR1 and CDR2 sequences are KGHSH and LQKENI. This CDR3 is 15 amino acids long.

The chain joins TRBV7-9 to TRBJ2-7; 7 bases agree with TRBD1. After removal of 5 bases from V and 2 bases from J, the junction contained 12 bases not matched to a gene. Germline V gives CDR1 SEHNR, CDR2 FQNEAQ (reference sequence). The CDR3 loop spans 16 amino acids. This CDR3 reads CASSTRPGTVTYEQYF. The DNA for the CDR3 is TGTGCCAGCAGCACGCGACCCGGGACAGTAACCTACGAGCAGTACTTC.

This chain links TRBV7-9 with TRBJ2-7; the D gene is possibly TRBD1 (5 bases). Germline CDR1 reads SEHNR; CDR2 reads FQNEAQ (reference sequence). The CDR3 spans 12 residues. Trimming took off 4 bases at V and 5 bases at J, with 9 bases between the two ends. In nucleotides, the CDR3 is TGTGCCAGCAGCTGGTACAGGAACGAGCAGTACTTC. Protein sequence: CASSWYRNEQYF.

This sequence joins TRBV4-1 and TRBJ2-5, with 9 bases fitting TRBD1. J was trimmed by 0 bases and V by 3 bases; bases with no gene match: 2. The CDR3 covers 15 residues. Germline V gene data show CDR1 as MGHRA and CDR2 as YSYEKL. CDR3 region: CASSQGDRDQETQYF. In DNA, the CDR3 is TGCGCCAGCAGCCAGGGGGACAGGGACCAAGAGACCCAGTACTTC.

The chain recombines TRBV5-4 with TRBJ2-3; 14 bases are shared with TRBD2. The germline V gene encodes CDR1 SGHNT and CDR2 YYREEE (reference sequence). The CDR3 contains 16 residues. V lost 4 bases and J lost 3; bases outside the gene matches: 4. The CDR3 is CASSTRLAGGTDTQYF. The CDR3 DNA follows: TGTGCCAGCAGCACCAGACTAGCGGGGGGGACAGATACGCAGTATTTT.

Worth noting for this clone: A read error is likely, as this CDR3 ends without the conserved phenylalanine or tryptophan. The V gene is TRBV6-5, the J gene TRBJ1-6; D uncertain. The CDR3 is 15 amino acids. Germline V gives CDR1 MNHEY, CDR2 SVGAGI. Trimming left V 6 bases short and J 5 bases short, with 14 bases between. The CDR3 is CASSPPGEDNSPLHL. The CDR3 DNA sequence: TGTGCCAGCAGCCCCCCGGGAGAGGATAATTCACCCCTCCACCTT.